A single T cell receptor beta chain is shown here with its context. Antigen unknown. The data originate from a study of PD-1 blockade in classical Hodgkin lymphoma. Findings of the study overall: No one has yet defined what causes the repertoire differences, which may be disease activity or prior therapy. Relative to healthy donors, newly diagnosed patients reportedly had lower baseline TCR diversity, which was reported as lower still in relapsed/refractory patients.

As to time point: newly diagnosed, previously untreated cHL patient sample. For comparison, PBMCs from newly diagnosed, untreated classical Hodgkin lymphoma were used. Generated by immunoSEQ multiplex PCR, the TCRdb table keeps only in-frame clones and is missing some. Of around 25,000 clones in the sample, about 94% were seen once. The receptor comes from a human donor with classical Hodgkin lymphoma. The sample consisted of peripheral blood mononuclear cells (PBMCs).

In DNA form, the CDR3 reads TGTGGAGTAGCGGGGGGGAACACAGATACGCAGTATTTT. The encoded protein is CGVAGGNTDTQYF. V is TRBV7-2 and J is TRBJ2-3, with 11 bases lining up with TRBD2. The CDR3 has 13 amino acids. Looked up from germline, CDR1 is SGHTA and CDR2 is FQGNSA.